Described below is a single T cell receptor beta chain sequence and its context. Its target is not known. UMIs incorporating a 6-nucleotide sample barcode were appended by means of template switching. TCRdb reprocessed the 5' RACE reads, with one entry per CDR3 protein and no DNA. The sample data list some 150,000 distinct CDR3 sequences. This entry comes from a study of monozygotic twins with inflammatory bowel disease. Study outcomes and limitations: IBD patients carried less diverse TCRbeta repertoires (inverse Simpson) than healthy co-twins. Evidence failed to back one strong IBD-linked signal or clonotype.

Sequenced material: blood. The sequence derives from a human donor with ulcerative colitis or Crohn's disease, or a healthy co-twin of an affected twin (not recorded which).

The CDR3 sequence: CASSLSIGPTYEQYF. This chain connects TRBV27 to TRBJ2-7; the D call of TRBD2 rests on TCRdb alone, since no DNA is present to check it. Germline CDR1 reads MNHEY; CDR2 reads SMNVEV (reference sequence). This CDR3 is built from 15 residues.